This note documents a single TCR beta chain sequence. Its antigen is unidentified. Sequenced by immunoSEQ multiplex PCR; TCRdb stores in-frame clones only, minus some. This sample has around 2,100,000 clones, with roughly 94% found just once. Naive CD8 cells lacked CD45RO, underwent positive selection for CCR7 and left out terminally differentiated effector memory CD45RA+ cells. The germline CDR1 and CDR2 sequences are MGHRA and YSYEKL. V shed 1 base and J 2 bases; nucleotides not matched to a gene: 2. The CDR3 loop spans 15 amino acids. This entry comes from a study of shared clonotypes between healthy human individuals. Study-level results: Rarefaction demonstrated incomplete sorted-subset sequencing despite large depth. Among the subsets, naive ones generally showed larger estimated richness than memory ones. Among donors, the sharing of clonotypes was expected to be influenced by sequencing depth.

The V call is TRBV4-1, the J call TRBJ1-2; 9 bases fit TRBD1. The receptor's source is a man aged 18 to 29 in good health. Material for sequencing was naive CD8+ T cells sorted from blood. The CDR3 DNA is TGCGCCAGCAGCCAAGGGGGACAGGGAAACTATGGCTACACCTTC. It codes for CASSQGGQGNYGYTF.